Following are 18 T cell receptor beta chains from one sample sequenced in a study of Graves' ophthalmopathy and Graves' hyperthyroidism. Beta-chain TCR CDR3 regions were amplified from RNA transcripts. First-round RT-PCR employed HTBI primers, with a second-round multiplex PCR after it. TCRdb re-analysed the multiplex PCR reads in MiXCR, keeping a single row per CDR3 protein. Of 400,000 to 450,000 distinct CDR3 sequences listed, around 21% are singletons. The sample consisted of peripheral blood. The receptors derive from a woman under 30 with stable Graves' hyperthyroidism.

This clonotype came up many times. The chain uses TRBV19 and TRBJ1-2, with a tentative D call TRBD1 (6 bases). The CDR3 loop spans 14 amino acids. From germline, CDR1 is LNHDA and CDR2 SQIVND (reference sequence). V dropped 4 bases and J dropped 6 bases, with 15 bases sitting between them. The CDR3 region is CASSTQTGVDGYTF. In nucleotides, the CDR3 is TGTGCCAGTAGTACCCAGACAGGAGTGGATGGCTACACCTTC.

This clonotype turned up a few times. The V gene is TRBV30, the J gene TRBJ2-5; 7 bases are shared with TRBD2. V shed 2 bases and J 5 bases; nucleotides not matched to a gene: 8. CDR1 is GTSNPN, CDR2 SVGIG, per germline (reference sequence). This CDR3 is 14 amino acids long. This chain's CDR3 is CAWSRRAGGETQYF. CDR3 bases: TGTGCCTGGAGTCGGAGGGCCGGGGGGGAGACCCAGTACTTC.

With regard to this clonotype: Possible read error: a much larger clone is one base away. The rearrangement links TRBV7-9 to TRBJ2-4; D is possibly TRBD2 (5 bases). Germline CDR1 and CDR2: SEHNR and FQNEAQ (reference sequence). CDR3 size: 16 residues. CDR3 amino acids: CASSRRGNLPKNIKYF. CDR3 nucleotides: TGTGCCAGCAGCCGCCGGGGAAACCTCCCAAAAAACATTAAGTACTTC. The full variable domain, its missing parts supplied by reference TRBV7-9 and TRBJ2-4, is DTGVSQNPRHKITKRGQNVTFRCDPISEHNRLYWYRQTLGQGPEFLTYFQNEAQLEKSRLLSDRFSAERPKGSFSTLEIQRTEQGDSAMYLCASSRRGNLPKNIKYFGAGTRLSVL.

The sample holds many counts of this clonotype. V usage is TRBV11-2 and J usage is TRBJ1-1, with D possibly TRBD1 on 6 matching bases. The germline V gene has CDR1 SGHAT and CDR2 FQNNGV. This CDR3 comprises 15 residues. Trimming removed 0 bases from V and 5 bases from J, with 13 bases in between. Here the CDR3 reads CASSLDAGARTEAFF. The CDR3 nucleotides read TGTGCCAGCAGCTTAGATGCGGGGGCGAGGACTGAAGCTTTCTTT.

V usage is TRBV7-9 and J usage is TRBJ1-2; D perhaps matches TRBD1 (5 bases). Deletions cut 3 bases from V and 4 bases from J, with 9 bases between. The CDR3 length is 13 residues. Germline CDR1 is SEHNR and CDR2 is FQNEAQ (reference sequence). The CDR3 reads CASSLGTFYGYTF. CDR3 coding DNA: TGTGCCAGCAGCTTGGGGACCTTCTATGGCTACACCTTC.

This clonotype was recorded only once. The rearrangement uses TRBV28 and TRBJ1-2; D unresolved. Germline V gene data show CDR1 as MDHEN and CDR2 as SYDVKM. V was trimmed by 2 bases and J by 1 base, leaving 8 bases between them. The CDR3 has 14 amino acids. Here the CDR3 reads CASSLLPDNYGYTF. The CDR3 DNA follows: TGTGCCAGCAGTTTACTCCCAGATAACTATGGCTACACCTTC.

The chain carries TRBV6-5 and TRBJ1-3; D call uncertain. Germline assignment: CDR1 MNHEY and CDR2 SVGAGI. There are 13 residues in the CDR3. Trimming shortened V by 0 bases and J by 4 bases, and 4 bases separated the two germline ends. The DNA for the CDR3 is TGTGCCAGCAGTTACTCTGAGGGAAACACCATATATTTT. Its protein is CASSYSEGNTIYF.

The rearrangement joins TRBV6-2 or TRBV6-3 to TRBJ2-7; 10 positions agree with TRBD2. The CDR3 extends over 16 amino acids. J gave up 6 bases and V 4 bases, and 12 bases lay outside the gene matches. Germline V gene data show CDR1 as MNHEY and CDR2 as SVGEGT. CDR3 loop: CASSSTLAGGSSEQYF. CDR3 in DNA: TGTGCCAGCAGTTCGACATTAGCGGGAGGATCTTCCGAGCAGTACTTC.

Ten or more counts support this clonotype. The chain links TRBV5-1 to TRBJ1-1; 9 bases align to TRBD1. The V gene end was trimmed by 0 bases and the J gene end by 3 bases; junction bases not matched to a gene: 9. There are 17 residues in the CDR3. Per germline, CDR1 SGHRS and CDR2 YFSETQ. The CDR3 DNA sequence: TGCGCCAGCAGCTTGGTAGCACAGGGGGCGTCGGACACTGAAGCTTTCTTT. It encodes CASSLVAQGASDTEAFF.

In its sample, this clonotype was seen many times. CDR3 in amino acids: CASSTRGLAVETQYF. CDR3 nucleotides: TGTGCCAGCAGCACAAGAGGACTAGCTGTAGAGACCCAGTACTTC. This sequence joins TRBV7-2 and TRBJ2-5; 8 nucleotides align to TRBD2. The CDR3 totals 15 residues. V lost 5 bases to trimming and J lost 4 bases; unmatched junction nucleotides: 9. CDR1 and CDR2 from the germline V gene are SGHTA and FQGNSA.

This chain connects TRBV20-1 to TRBJ2-5; maybe TRBD2 (6 bases). CDR3 length: 14 residues. CDR1 DFQATT and CDR2 SNEGSKA come from the germline V gene (reference sequence). The V gene lost 4 bases and the J gene lost 2 bases, with 14 bases spanning the gap. This chain's CDR3 is CSATGGVPQETQYF. CDR3 nucleotides: TGCAGTGCTACCGGCGGGGTCCCTCAAGAGACCCAGTACTTC.

This clonotype appeared many times. The rearrangement links TRBV6-1 to TRBJ2-5; D is possibly TRBD1 (7 bases). Between the trimmed V and J ends, which lost 10 bases and 4 bases, there was a span of 16 bases. The germline CDR1 and CDR2 sequences are MNHNS and SASEGT. The CDR3 totals 13 residues. CDR3 in amino acids: CAIHRGGGETQYF. Written as DNA, the CDR3 is TGTGCCATCCACAGGGGAGGTGGAGAGACCCAGTACTTC.

V and J are TRBV28 and TRBJ1-5; no clear D gene. Trimming pared 3 bases from V and 2 bases from J, leaving 11 bases between. In germline, CDR1 is MDHEN, CDR2 SYDVKM. There are 15 residues in the CDR3. The DNA for the CDR3 is TGTGCCAGCAGTTTTGTACCCAGTGGCAATCAGCCCCAGCATTTT. This translates into CASSFVPSGNQPQHF. Using reference TRBV28 and TRBJ1-5 for the parts outside the CDR3, the full variable domain is DVKVTQSSRYLVKRTGEKVFLECVQDMDHENMFWYRQDPGLGLRLIYFSYDVKMKEKGDIPEGYSVSREKKERFSLILESASTNQTSMYLCASSFVPSGNQPQHFGDGTRLSIL.

This clonotype was counted at least ten times. The chain joins TRBV6-5 to TRBJ2-4; no clear D gene. This CDR3 spans 15 amino acids. Germline V lookup: CDR1 MNHEY, CDR2 SVGAGI. The V gene lost 4 bases and the J gene lost 1 base, with 11 bases spanning the gap. The CDR3: CASSSPHTAKNIQYF. The DNA of the CDR3 is TGTGCCAGCAGTTCACCTCACACCGCCAAAAACATTCAGTACTTC.

This clonotype was picked up many times. V usage is TRBV19 and J usage is TRBJ2-5; TRBD1 is a possible D gene (5 bases). Trimming removed 5 bases at V and 6 bases at J, with 10 bases between. Germline CDR1 reads LNHDA; CDR2 reads SQIVND (reference sequence). The CDR3 covers 12 residues. Here the CDR3 reads CASSGARQTQYF. The DNA for the CDR3 is TGTGCCAGTAGTGGGGCGAGACAGACCCAGTACTTC.

The V and J genes are TRBV27 and TRBJ1-2, with D hard to call. The ends were cut back, 3 bases at V and 2 bases at J, with 10 bases in the middle. Germline V gene lookup returns CDR1 MNHEY and CDR2 SMNVEV (reference sequence). CDR3 length equals 14 residues. The CDR3 bases are TGTGCCAGCAGTTTCTCGGTGCAGAACTATGGCTACACCTTC. Translating it yields CASSFSVQNYGYTF.

There are many counts of this clonotype. The chain employs TRBV5-1 and TRBJ1-1, with a weak D call TRBD1 (5 bases). The length of the CDR3 is 13 residues. The germline V gene encodes CDR1 SGHRS and CDR2 YFSETQ. V was cut by 0 bases and J by 8 bases, with 11 bases left in between. The CDR3 loop is CASSLAGREEAFF. Written as DNA, the CDR3 is TGCGCCAGCAGCTTGGCGGGCAGGGAGGAAGCTTTCTTT.

The chain uses TRBV12-3 or TRBV12-4 and TRBJ2-5, with a possible D match to TRBD2 (5 bases). Trimming left V 7 bases short and J 1 base short, with 13 bases between. This CDR3 is 14 amino acids long. The CDR3 loop reads CASTPYRGQETQYF. Here the CDR3 DNA reads TGTGCCAGCACCCCTTACCGGGGCCAAGAGACCCAGTACTTC.